This T cell receptor beta chain was captured in a study of T cells in Graves' hyperthyroidism and ophthalmopathy. This clonotype was seen a handful of times. At one end the junction does not follow the germline gene, possibly because of a read error. TCR beta CDR3 regions were amplified from RNA transcripts. During a first-round RT-PCR of the TCR CDR3, the HTBI primer set was used. Each CDR3 protein gets one entry after TCRdb re-called the multiplex PCR reads with MiXCR. The table shows about 570,000 distinct CDR3 sequences, with around 46% occurring only once. There are 14 residues in the CDR3. Germline V gene sequence: CDR1 SEHNR, CDR2 FQNEAQ (reference sequence). Diagnoses were established using clinical symptoms, serum thyroxine and TRAb, thyroid ultrasound and orbital computed tomography.

The TCR originated in an adult woman with Graves' disease, either hyperthyroidism or ophthalmopathy (not recorded which). The J gene is TRBJ2-2, the V gene TRBV7-9; 7 bases match TRBD1. The sample taken for sequencing was peripheral blood or thyroid tissue (not recorded which). In DNA form, the CDR3 reads TGTGCCAGCAGCCCCAGGGGGAACACCGGGGAGCTGTCTTGG. Its protein is CASSPRGNTGELSW.